The next 21 T cell receptor beta chains were all read from a single sample in a study of early T cells in non-severe SARS-CoV-2 infection. One entry per CDR3 protein results from TCRdb running MiXCR on the 5' RACE reads. This sample has tens of thousands of distinct CDR3 sequences; around 11% occur once, and the top ten carry roughly 2.5%. The source material was whole blood, sampled at baseline. Receptor source: an adult who was a healthcare worker with PCR-confirmed SARS-CoV-2 infection or an uninfected control (not recorded which).

This clonotype appeared many times. V is TRBV11-2 and J is TRBJ2-3; 12 bases map to TRBD2. The CDR3 loop spans 18 amino acids. The junction had 10 bases not matched to a gene; V was cut back by 2 bases and J by 4 bases. From germline, CDR1 is SGHAT and CDR2 FQNNGV. The CDR3 sequence: CASSLRATSGGLSDTQYF. CDR3 nucleotide sequence: TGTGCCAGCAGCTTAAGGGCGACTAGCGGGGGACTCTCAGATACGCAGTATTTT.

This chain uses TRBV2 with TRBJ1-6; D is perhaps TRBD1 (5 bases). Germline V gives CDR1 SNHLY, CDR2 FYNNEI. The CDR3 is made up of 13 amino acids. V was trimmed by 7 bases and J by 7 bases, leaving 11 bases between them. In DNA, the CDR3 is TGTGCCAGCAAAGAGGGGTACAATTCACCCCTCCACTTT. Encoded protein: CASKEGYNSPLHF.

This chain connects TRBV4-1 to TRBJ1-3, with 7 bases identical to TRBD1. Looked up from germline, CDR1 is MGHRA and CDR2 is YSYEKL. V shed 1 base, J shed 5 bases, and the junction held 8 bases outside the gene matches. This CDR3 spans 16 amino acids. The CDR3 loop is CASSQVPGTERNTIYF. The CDR3 bases are TGCGCCAGCAGCCAAGTACCCGGGACAGAAAGAAACACCATATATTTT.

The chain joins TRBV11-2 to TRBJ2-3, with 14 nucleotides matching TRBD2. The V segment lost 4 bases and the J segment 6 bases; nucleotides outside the gene matches: 6. CDR3 length equals 16 residues. Germline CDR1 SGHAT, CDR2 FQNNGV. The CDR3 bases are TGTGCCAGCAGCTCCCCGACTAGCGGGGGGGTGGATACGCAGTATTTT. It is translated as CASSSPTSGGVDTQYF.

The J gene is TRBJ2-2, the V gene TRBV29-1; possibly TRBD1 for D (5 bases). Between the trimmed V and J ends, which lost 6 bases and 7 bases, there was a span of 12 bases. In germline, CDR1 is SQVTM, CDR2 ANQGSEA. This CDR3 has 12 residues. Written as DNA, the CDR3 is TGCAGCGTCCAGGGTGGATTCGGGGAGCTGTTTTTT. Its protein is CSVQGGFGELFF.

This clonotype was counted a few times. This chain links TRBV28 with TRBJ1-1, with 7 bases that match TRBD1. The CDR3 sequence is 16 residues long. The V gene end was trimmed by 6 bases and the J gene end by 0 bases; junction bases not matched to a gene: 10. Per the germline V gene, CDR1 is MDHEN and CDR2 is SYDVKM. The CDR3 spells CASSPGQELMNTEAFF. DNA of the CDR3: TGTGCCAGCAGCCCCGGACAGGAACTCATGAACACTGAAGCTTTCTTT.

The chain combines TRBV9 with TRBJ2-2; D ambiguous. Trimming stripped 3 bases from V and 6 bases from J, with 15 bases between. Germline-derived CDR1 and CDR2 are SGDLS and YYNGEE. The CDR3 contains 15 residues. The CDR3 DNA is TGTGCCAGCAGCGAGGCCGTCGGGTTGGCCGGGGAGCTGTTTTTT. It yields the protein CASSEAVGLAGELFF.

The chain joins TRBV5-1 to TRBJ2-1, with D possibly being TRBD2 (6 bases). CDR1 and CDR2 (germline): SGHRS, YFSETQ. Trimming pared 6 bases from V and 0 bases from J, leaving 13 bases between. The length of the CDR3 is 15 residues. CDR3 in amino acids: CASKGGTTSYNEQFF. In DNA, the CDR3 is TGCGCCAGCAAGGGAGGTACGACCTCCTACAATGAGCAGTTCTTC.

This clonotype was detected ten times or more. This chain links TRBV28 with TRBJ2-5; D is undetermined. CDR3 length equals 16 residues. Trimming removed 4 bases at V and 2 bases at J, with 17 bases between. CDR1 is MDHEN, CDR2 SYDVKM, per germline. The CDR3 DNA follows: TGTGCCAGCAGTTATTCGGGTACAAGTGCACAAGAGACCCAGTACTTC. Protein product: CASSYSGTSAQETQYF.

V gene TRBV7-8 combines with J gene TRBJ2-7; D may be TRBD1 (6 bases). Germline CDR1 SGHVS, CDR2 FQNEAQ. V was cut by 1 base and J by 3 bases, with 10 bases left in between. The length of the CDR3 is 14 residues. CDR3 DNA: TGTGCCAGCAGCTTAGGGGACACACGCTACGAGCAGTACTTC. It specifies CASSLGDTRYEQYF.

With regard to this clonotype: The junction does not match germline at one end; this may be a read error. The chain links TRBV11-2 to TRBJ2-7; 13 nucleotides line up with TRBD2. Germline-derived CDR1 and CDR2 are SGHAT and FQNNGV. The CDR3 covers 16 residues. The CDR3 spells CAGSPTGLAGTYEQYF. The CDR3 region has the DNA TGTGCCGGCAGCCCAACGGGACTAGCGGGGACCTACGAGCAGTACTTC.

The chain recombines TRBV5-1 with TRBJ2-1; TRBD2 is a possible D gene (6 bases). Per germline, CDR1 SGHRS and CDR2 YFSETQ. Trimming removed 0 bases at V and 8 bases at J, with 15 bases between. This CDR3 comprises 15 residues. The CDR3 sequence is CASSLAVTSLDEQFF. The CDR3 region has the DNA TGCGCCAGCAGCTTGGCTGTGACTAGTTTAGATGAGCAGTTCTTC. Filled out from reference TRBV5-1 and TRBJ2-1, the complete variable domain reads KAGVTQTPRYLIKTRGQQVTLSCSPISGHRSVSWYQQTPGQGLQFLFEYFSETQRNKGNFPGRFSGRQFSNSRSEMNVSTLELGDSALYLCASSLAVTSLDEQFFGPGTRLTVL.

This clonotype was seen repeatedly, ten times or more. The chain recombines TRBV7-2 with TRBJ1-1; a possible D gene is TRBD1 (5 bases). Trimming stripped 3 bases from V and 0 bases from J, with 8 bases between. CDR1 is SGHTA and CDR2 is FQGNSA in the germline V gene. The CDR3 covers 14 residues. CDR3 region: CASSLGPMNTEAFF. Written as DNA, the CDR3 is TGTGCCAGCAGCTTGGGACCTATGAACACTGAAGCTTTCTTT.

This rearrangement joins TRBV5-1 to TRBJ1-3; weak D call: TRBD1 (6 bases). Germline CDR1 reads SGHRS; CDR2 reads YFSETQ. The CDR3 is 15 residues long. V lost 1 base and J lost 2, with 10 bases in between. The CDR3: CASSLTGPPGNTIYF. The CDR3 DNA reads TGCGCCAGCAGCTTGACAGGGCCACCTGGAAACACCATATATTTT. Filled out from reference TRBV5-1 and TRBJ1-3, the complete variable domain reads KAGVTQTPRYLIKTRGQQVTLSCSPISGHRSVSWYQQTPGQGLQFLFEYFSETQRNKGNFPGRFSGRQFSNSRSEMNVSTLELGDSALYLCASSLTGPPGNTIYFGEGSWLTVV.

This clonotype was seen a handful of times. The V call is TRBV7-7, the J call TRBJ2-3, with TRBD2 as a possible D gene (7 bases). Deletions cut 6 bases from V and 0 bases from J, with 13 bases between. This CDR3 region has 15 residues. In germline, CDR1 is SSHAT, CDR2 FNYEAQ (reference sequence). Here the CDR3 DNA reads TGTGCCAGCAGTCCGGGGGGCGTAAGCACAGATACGCAGTATTTT. Encoded protein: CASSPGGVSTDTQYF.

The gene calls are TRBV24-1 and TRBJ2-1; TRBD1 agrees at 7 bases. The CDR3 consists of 15 residues. V lost 4 bases to trimming and J lost 9 bases; unmatched junction nucleotides: 11. Germline V CDR1 and CDR2: KGHDR, SFDVKD. The CDR3 is CATSDPRQGGGEQFF. CDR3 nucleotide sequence: TGTGCCACCAGTGACCCCCGACAGGGTGGCGGTGAGCAGTTCTTC.

This clonotype was seen a handful of times. The chain carries TRBV24-1 and TRBJ2-3; D might be TRBD2 (7 bases). The V end lost 9 bases, the J end lost 5 bases, and 20 bases lay between the germline ends. CDR3 length: 15 residues. Germline CDR1 KGHDR, CDR2 SFDVKD. CDR3 DNA: TGTGCCACCTCGAAAGGAGGGGGGGCGGAAGATACGCAGTATTTT. The encoded protein is CATSKGGGAEDTQYF.

This clonotype turned up a few times. The chain couples TRBV7-2 to TRBJ2-3; no clear D. The germline CDR1 and CDR2 sequences are SGHTA and FQGNSA. CDR3 length: 12 amino acids. V lost 5 bases to trimming and J lost 5 bases, with 8 bases between them. The CDR3 loop reads CASSQWVDTQYF. In nucleotides, the CDR3 is TGTGCCAGCAGCCAATGGGTAGATACGCAGTATTTT.

This clonotype was recorded at least ten times. The chain carries TRBV5-8 and TRBJ1-4; D perhaps matches TRBD1 (6 bases). V dropped 4 bases and J dropped 8 bases, with 21 bases sitting between them. Per germline, CDR1 SGHTS and CDR2 YDEGEE. This CDR3 has 16 amino acids. The CDR3 DNA is TGTGCCAGCAGCCTGGGGGCTCCAGGGACCCGGGAAAAACTGTTTTTT. This codes for CASSLGAPGTREKLFF.

This clonotype has more than one count but fewer than ten. The chain joins TRBV5-4 to TRBJ1-2; D is unclear. The CDR3 runs to 13 residues. Trimming removed 2 bases from V and 2 bases from J, with 7 bases in between. CDR1 and CDR2 from the germline V gene are SGHNT and YYREEE (reference sequence). As DNA, the CDR3 is TGTGCCAGCAGCTTAACGGAAAACTATGGCTACACCTTC. It translates to CASSLTENYGYTF.

The CDR3 protein is CASSPDGYGEQFF. In DNA form, the CDR3 reads TGTGCCAGCAGCCCGGACGGATATGGTGAGCAGTTCTTC. This chain joins TRBV7-7 and TRBJ2-1; D remains ambiguous. Trimming removed 5 bases at V and 9 bases at J, with 14 bases between. The length of the CDR3 is 13 residues. Germline values: CDR1 SSHAT, CDR2 FNYEAQ (reference sequence).